Listed below are T cell receptor beta chains from one sample, sequenced in a study of human T cells and chemical hapten exposure. Via MiXCR, TCRdb re-called the reads, giving one row per CDR3 protein. The data contain around 120,000 distinct CDR3 sequences, 8% to 9.5% of them singletons. The specimen sequenced was whole blood. The receptor source for this set is a human donor in good health. Some clones in this sample may be carry-over from other donors' samples. Each CDR3 is given with its conserved first and last residue. The D gene is left open where the match is weak. Clone size is not always given. Where it is, it says once, few, many or a class for expanded clones.

abundance	d_gene	v_gene	j_gene	CDR3nt	CDR3aa
NA	TRBD2	TRBV6-2/TRBV6-3	TRBJ2-1	TGTGCCAGCAGGGGGAGCGGGAGGGAGAGAAATGAGCAGTTCTTC	CASRGSGRERNEQFF
few	TRBD1	TRBV6-6	TRBJ2-7	TGTGCCAGCAGTCGAGGACAGGGAAGTACCTACGAGCAGTACTTC	CASSRGQGSTYEQYF
few	TRBD1	TRBV6-2/TRBV6-3	TRBJ1-1	TGTGCCAGCACCGACAGGGGGCTTCACACTGAAGCTTTCTTT	CASTDRGLHTEAFF
NA	TRBD1	TRBV19	TRBJ1-5	TGTGCCAGTAACCTCGGGACAGGGGACCAGCCCCAGCATTTT	CASNLGTGDQPQHF
NA	NA	TRBV20-1	TRBJ2-2	TGCAGTGCTAGAAACAGTAACACCGAGGAGCTGTTTTTT	CSARNSNTEELFF
NA	TRBD1	TRBV12-3/TRBV12-4	TRBJ2-1	TGTGCCAGCAGGGTGGGTCGGACAGGGGGGCGCGAGCAGTTCTTC	CASRVGRTGGREQFF
NA	NA	TRBV5-5	TRBJ1-2	TGTGCCAGCAGCTTGGCGTACGGACAGAAATCCTATGGCTACACCTTC	CASSLAYGQKSYGYTF
many	NA	TRBV7-6	TRBJ1-6	TGTGCCAGCAGCTTAGGTCCGTCCGGGGGCGCCGGGAATTCACCCCTCCACTTT	CASSLGPSGGAGNSPLHF
many	NA	TRBV28	TRBJ2-7	TGTGCCAGCAGTTTCGGGTCCCTCGCGTACGAGCAGTACTTC	CASSFGSLAYEQYF
few	TRBD2	TRBV5-6	TRBJ2-5	TGTGCCAGCAGCGCGGGACTAGCGATGGTCAGGACCCAGTACTTC	CASSAGLAMVRTQYF
NA	TRBD2	TRBV7-9	TRBJ2-5	TGTGCCAGCAGCTTAGGACAGTGGACTAGCGGGGGGGTCGGGGAGACCCAGTACTTC	CASSLGQWTSGGVGETQYF